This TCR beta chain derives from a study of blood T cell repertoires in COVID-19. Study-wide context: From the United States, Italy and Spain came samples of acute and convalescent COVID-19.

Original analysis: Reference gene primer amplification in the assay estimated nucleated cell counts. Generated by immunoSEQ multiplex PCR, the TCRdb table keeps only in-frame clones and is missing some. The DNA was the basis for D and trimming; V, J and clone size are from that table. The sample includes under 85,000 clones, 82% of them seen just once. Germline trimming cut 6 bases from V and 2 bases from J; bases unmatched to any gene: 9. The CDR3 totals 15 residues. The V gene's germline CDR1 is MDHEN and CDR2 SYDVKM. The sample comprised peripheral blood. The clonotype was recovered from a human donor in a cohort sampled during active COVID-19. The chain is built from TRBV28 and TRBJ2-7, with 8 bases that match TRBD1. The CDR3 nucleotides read TGTGCCAGCAGCTCTCCCGGGGACAGGCCCTACGAGCAGTACTTC. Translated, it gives CASSSPGDRPYEQYF.